This TCR beta chain comes out of a study of blood T cell repertoires in COVID-19. Original handling: Estimation of nucleated cell counts relied on the amplification of reference gene primers. This table comes from immunoSEQ multiplex PCR, and its TCRdb copy is limited to in-frame clones, with some not included. V and J calls and clone size come straight from that table; D and trimming were deduced from the DNA. The sample contains about 380,000 clones, approximately 87% of which appear only once. The study recruited people aged about 18 to 90 years across roughly 25 US areas. Symptom resolution, clearance, or two negative PCRs marked donors in Cohort 3 as recovered. The CDR3 loop spans 12 amino acids. V dropped 4 bases and J dropped 9; count of bases not matched to a gene: 5.

The receptor's source is a man aged 25-45 years who had recovered from COVID-19. Sequenced sample: PBMCs or T cells enriched from blood (not recorded which). The chain employs TRBV12-3 or TRBV12-4 and TRBJ1-2, with TRBD1 identical over 7 bases. The CDR3, as DNA: TGTGCCAGCAGTTACCCGACAGGGCGCTACACCTTC. This sequence encodes CASSYPTGRYTF.